The rows below give T cell receptor beta chains drawn from one sample of a study of T-cell memory formation after mild COVID-19. One entry per CDR3 protein, called by TCRdb with MiXCR from the 5' RACE reads. The sample consists of hundreds of thousands of distinct CDR3 sequences, 23% of them appearing once. Material for sequencing was PBMCs or a T cell subset sorted from them (not recorded which). These receptors were collected from an adult woman who had mild COVID-19 (a few samples of this study predate the infection). Cell type and time point are not known. Each CDR3 is given with its conserved first and last residue. Clone size, where shown, is once, few, many, or a class for clones that have expanded.

size	V	J	length	CDR3
-	TRBV3-1	TRBJ1-2	12	CASSQANYGYTF
-	TRBV18	TRBJ1-6	14	CASSPRGNNSPLHF
-	TRBV12-3/TRBV12-4	TRBJ2-7	15	CASSSTGTPKYEQYF
-	TRBV18	TRBJ2-1	16	CASSPDHGPSYNEQFF
-	TRBV5-5	TRBJ2-5	14	CASRTTGRKETQYF
-	TRBV7-8	TRBJ2-1	14	CASSPRRRRDEQFF
-	TRBV5-5	TRBJ1-2	17	CASSLEPTWTGYYGYTF
once	TRBV4-2	TRBJ2-7	14	CASSQRTGSYEQYF
-	TRBV4-2	TRBJ2-1	13	CASSQGGLAEQFF
-	TRBV12-3/TRBV12-4	TRBJ1-1	15	CASSPPWEGSAEAFF
few	TRBV12-3/TRBV12-4	TRBJ2-7	14	CASRKRGEPYEQYF
-	TRBV7-9	TRBJ1-1	13	CATGTGNHPEAFF
-	TRBV7-9	TRBJ2-4	16	CASSSLRLAGGNIQYF
few	TRBV20-1	TRBJ1-2	12	CSARDRLEGYTF
-	TRBV25-1	TRBJ2-7	18	CASSGPGLAGSNTYEQYF
-	TRBV6-2/TRBV6-3	TRBJ2-7	14	CASSDNRDPYEQYF
-	TRBV9	TRBJ1-2	17	CASSVRESGQVPIGYTF
-	TRBV5-1	TRBJ2-3	19	CASSLVVAGPFGSTDTQYF
few	TRBV4-1	TRBJ1-2	14	CASSQERGPVGYTF
many	TRBV5-1	TRBJ2-1	13	CASSLGQYNEQFF